This T cell receptor beta chain is drawn from a study of T cell responses to AZD1222 COVID-19 vaccine. The overall study: Whether given at about 4 or about 12 weeks, second doses were pooled. Study-level findings and limits: It should be noted that donors were predominantly white British and more often female, and clonal diversity was possibly underestimated. In the spike-specific TCR repertoire, nearly half reportedly target unmutated variant regions. Baseline seropositivity characterized only 5 to 7 AZD1222 recipients.

CDR1 is MGHRA, CDR2 YSYEKL, per germline. The CDR3 sequence is 14 residues long. Trimming removed 5 bases from V and 3 bases from J, with 14 bases in between. As regards this clone: No antigen is known for it.

TCRdb keeps only in-frame clones here, not all; method: immunoSEQ multiplex PCR. The sample comprises roughly 120,000 clones, approximately 90% of which are singletons, and 4% to 5.5% rests with the top ten. The chain is built from TRBV4-1 and TRBJ2-7, with no clear D. Sequences were derived from peripheral blood, sampled on day 0 of AZD1222 vaccination. This clonotype originated in an adult in good health. The CDR3 region is CASSVLPDGYEQYF. The CDR3 nucleotides read TGCGCCAGCAGCGTCCTCCCGGACGGCTACGAGCAGTACTTC.